This TCR beta chain is drawn from a study of PD-L1 blockade in urothelial cancer. Germline CDR1 SGHRS, CDR2 YFSETQ. The length of the CDR3 is 14 residues. After removal of 0 bases from V and 6 bases from J, the junction contained 3 bases not matched to a gene. Repertoires were generated with immunoSEQ multiplex PCR, while TCRdb's copy carries only in-frame clones and drops some. This sample carries more than 40,000 clones, approximately 83% of them seen once, and the ten largest clones take 16%. This clone has just a few counts. This chain links TRBV5-1 with TRBJ1-2, with 9 bases fitting TRBD1. The material was PBMCs, obtained around atezolizumab (anti-PD-L1) treatment. This TCR came from a man between 60 and 75 years old with urothelial cancer. Here the CDR3 reads CASSLVQGADGYTF. The CDR3 nucleotides read TGCGCCAGCAGCTTGGTACAGGGGGCAGATGGCTACACCTTC.